This T cell receptor (beta chain) was documented in a study of blood T cell repertoires in COVID-19. Per the original data handling: Researchers report that nucleated cell counts were estimated from reference gene primer amplification. Assay used: immunoSEQ multiplex PCR; TCRdb lists only in-frame clones, some missing. V and J calls and clone size follow that table, whereas D and trimming were derived from the DNA. The data contain 60,000 to 80,000 clones, roughly 84% of them singletons. The CDR3 is 15 amino acids. Trimming took 1 base from V and 6 from J, leaving 13 bases between them. Germline V gene data show CDR1 as MNHEY and CDR2 as SVGAGI.

The TCR sequence derives from a man between 45 and 60 years old with active COVID-19. The chain combines TRBV6-5 with TRBJ2-1, with D tentatively TRBD2 (6 bases). The sequenced sample was peripheral blood. CDR3 DNA sequence: TGTGCCAGCAGTTACTTGGGACTCTCTCTCAATGAGCAGTTCTTC. Amino acid sequence: CASSYLGLSLNEQFF.